Listed here are 19 T cell receptor beta chains from one sample, sequenced in a study of early stage breast cancer tumors. The repertoire was sequenced with immunoSEQ multiplex PCR; TCRdb's copy has only in-frame clones and lacks some. The sample shows about 34,000 clones, roughly four fifths of them seen only once. The sample consisted of breast tumor tissue. The receptor source for this set is a person aged 25-39 years with breast cancer.

The rearrangement uses TRBV19 and TRBJ1-1; 7 nucleotides line up with TRBD1. CDR3 length equals 14 residues. The germline V gene encodes CDR1 LNHDA and CDR2 SQIVND (reference sequence). J was trimmed by 0 bases and V by 6 bases; bases with no gene match: 4. The CDR3 protein is CASSRQGMNTEAFF. In DNA form, the CDR3 reads TGTGCCAGTAGCCGACAGGGAATGAACACTGAAGCTTTCTTT.

The J gene is TRBJ1-4, the V gene TRBV7-2, with D uncertain. V lost 5 bases to trimming and J lost 5 bases, with 12 bases between them. Germline V gene sequence: CDR1 SGHTA, CDR2 FQGNSA. The CDR3 is 14 residues long. CDR3 bases: TGTGCCAGCAGCGGGTACGGGGAAAATGAAAAACTGTTTTTT. It codes for CASSGYGENEKLFF.

This chain uses TRBV15 with TRBJ2-5; D not resolved. With 1 base removed from V and 5 bases from J, the gap between germline ends came to 5 bases. This CDR3 region has 12 residues. Looked up from germline, CDR1 is LNHNV and CDR2 is YYDKDF (reference sequence). CDR3 coding DNA: TGTGCCACCAGCAGAGCAGAGGAGACCCAGTACTTC. It translates to CATSRAEETQYF. Supplemented by reference TRBV15 and TRBJ2-5, the full variable domain reads DAMVIQNPRYQVTQFGKPVTLSCSQTLNHNVMYWYQQKSSQAPKLLFHYYDKDFNNEADTPDNFQSRRPNTSFCFLDIRSPGLGDTAMYLCATSRAEETQYFGPGTRLLVL.

The chain has TRBV5-4 and TRBJ2-5, with D uncertain. Germline V gene sequence: CDR1 SGHNT, CDR2 YYREEE (reference sequence). The CDR3 loop spans 14 amino acids. The germline V and J ends were trimmed by 0 bases and 3 bases, with 9 bases remaining between them. This chain's CDR3 is CASSLEQRKETQYF. The CDR3 coding sequence is TGTGCCAGCAGCTTGGAGCAAAGAAAAGAGACCCAGTACTTC.

This rearrangement joins TRBV6-6 to TRBJ1-2, with TRBD1 as a possible D gene (6 bases). The V end lost 7 bases, the J end lost 4 bases, and 10 bases lay between the germline ends. Germline V lookup: CDR1 MNHNY, CDR2 SVGAGI (reference sequence). This CDR3 region has 12 residues. CDR3: CASNREGYGYTF. The CDR3 DNA sequence: TGTGCCAGCAACAGGGAGGGCTATGGCTACACCTTC.

This chain links TRBV29-1 with TRBJ2-1; 14 bases fit TRBD2. The trim removed 6 bases at V and 9 bases at J, leaving 7 bases unmatched. Looked up from germline, CDR1 is SQVTM and CDR2 is ANQGSEA. The CDR3 has 14 residues. CDR3 residues: CSVKGTSGRGEQFF. DNA of the CDR3: TGCAGCGTAAAGGGGACTAGCGGGAGAGGTGAGCAGTTCTTC.

The V gene is TRBV28, the J gene TRBJ1-1, with D maybe TRBD1 (5 bases). The CDR3 loop spans 14 amino acids. V was pared by 6 bases and J by 2 bases, with 13 bases between. Germline values: CDR1 MDHEN, CDR2 SYDVKM. The CDR3 loop reads CASRKGDRNTEAFF. The CDR3 nucleotides read TGTGCCAGCAGGAAAGGAGACAGAAACACTGAAGCTTTCTTT.

This sequence joins TRBV11-3 and TRBJ2-3; 11 bases are shared with TRBD2. This CDR3 has 14 amino acids. CDR1 is SGHNT, CDR2 YENEEA, per germline. The trim removed 4 bases at V and 4 bases at J, leaving 1 base unmatched. In DNA form, the CDR3 reads TGTGCCAGCAGCTCTAGCGGGAGGCCAGATACGCAGTATTTT. Translated, it gives CASSSSGRPDTQYF.

Only one count was recorded for this clone. J is TRBJ1-1 and V is TRBV19, with 7 bases identical to TRBD1. Germline V gene sequence: CDR1 LNHDA, CDR2 SQIVND (reference sequence). This CDR3 comprises 15 residues. With V trimmed by 4 bases and J by 2 bases, 7 bases remained unmatched. CDR3 in amino acids: CASSTAGGPNTEAFF. The CDR3 DNA follows: TGTGCCAGTAGTACAGCAGGGGGGCCAAACACTGAAGCTTTCTTT.

V usage is TRBV30 and J usage is TRBJ1-6, with TRBD1 identical over 12 bases. The J segment lost 7 bases and the V segment lost 3 bases, leaving 4 bases of the junction unmatched. CDR1 and CDR2 (germline): GTSNPN, SVGIG (reference sequence). CDR3 length equals 15 residues. CDR3 sequence: CAWRGQGAGNSPLHF. The CDR3 nucleotides read TGTGCCTGGAGGGGACAGGGGGCAGGGAATTCACCCCTCCACTTT.

This clone has just one count. The chain combines TRBV30 with TRBJ1-5; 8 nucleotides agree with TRBD1. J was trimmed by 4 bases and V by 3 bases; bases with no gene match: 8. CDR3 length: 15 residues. CDR1 GTSNPN and CDR2 SVGIG come from the germline V gene (reference sequence). The CDR3 reads CAWRSRDRWNQPQHF. CDR3 sequence (DNA): TGTGCCTGGAGGTCCCGGGACAGGTGGAATCAGCCCCAGCATTTT. The variable domain in full, completed from reference TRBV30 and TRBJ1-5, reads SQTIHQWPATLVQPVGSPLSLECTVEGTSNPNLYWYRQAAGRGLQLLFYSVGIGQISSEVPQNLSASRPQDRQFILSSKKLLLSDSGFYLCAWRSRDRWNQPQHFGDGTRLSIL.

The chain joins TRBV5-1 to TRBJ2-2; D is ambiguous. The germline V gene encodes CDR1 SGHRS and CDR2 YFSETQ. The CDR3 totals 16 residues. Trimming took 0 bases from V and 3 from J, leaving 12 bases between them. The CDR3 spells CASSLAGQLYTGELFF. The CDR3 DNA reads as TGCGCCAGCAGCTTGGCCGGGCAGCTTTACACCGGGGAGCTGTTTTTT.

V and J are TRBV19 and TRBJ2-7; 10 bases align to TRBD2. Germline values: CDR1 LNHDA, CDR2 SQIVND (reference sequence). CDR3 length: 17 residues. V was pared by 1 base and J by 2 bases, with 8 bases of the junction left unmatched. The CDR3 region has the DNA TGTGCCAGTAGTATAGGGACCCTAGCGGGAGTGACCTACGAGCAGTACTTC. Its translation is CASSIGTLAGVTYEQYF.

The chain combines TRBV7-8 with TRBJ1-1; 7 bases fit TRBD1. Germline lookup yields CDR1 SGHVS and CDR2 FQNEAQ. V shed 4 bases and J 1 base; nucleotides not matched to a gene: 6. This CDR3 has 15 residues. For the CDR3, the DNA is TGTGCCAGCAGCTGGAAGGGGGCAAGGAACACTGAAGCTTTCTTT. It translates to CASSWKGARNTEAFF.

The CDR3 protein is CASSLGFRSDARGQPQHF. CDR3 DNA: TGTGCCAGCAGCTTAGGTTTCAGGTCAGACGCCCGGGGTCAGCCCCAGCATTTT. This chain uses TRBV11-3 with TRBJ1-5; D not certain. V lost 1 base to trimming and J lost 6 bases, with 22 bases between them. The CDR3 sequence is 18 residues long. Germline-derived CDR1 and CDR2 are SGHNT and YENEEA. Full variable domain (rest looked up from reference TRBV11-3 and TRBJ1-5): EAGVVQSPRYKIIEKKQPVAFWCNPISGHNTLYWYLQNLGQGPELLIRYENEEAVDDSQLPKDRFSAERLKGVDSTLKIQPAELGDSAVYLCASSLGFRSDARGQPQHFGDGTRLSIL.

The CDR3 DNA follows: TGTGCCAGCAGCTTAGGCCGGGGACAGGCAACCTCCGAGCAGTACTTC. It translates to CASSLGRGQATSEQYF. J is TRBJ2-7 and V is TRBV7-8; 8 bases agree with TRBD1. V was clipped by 1 base and J by 6 bases; unmatched bases: 11. The CDR3 runs to 16 residues. Germline CDR1 reads SGHVS; CDR2 reads FQNEAQ.

This rearrangement joins TRBV4-2 to TRBJ1-2; D gene unclear. CDR3 size: 16 residues. V was clipped by 0 bases and J by 4 bases, with 15 bases between them. Germline-derived CDR1 and CDR2 are LGHNA and YNFKEQ. The CDR3 DNA reads as TGTGCCAGCAGCCAAGATAAGCGGAGACACTCCTATGGCTACACCTTC. Translation: CASSQDKRRHSYGYTF.

The genes are TRBV29-1 and TRBJ1-1, with D maybe TRBD1 (6 bases). V was pared by 8 bases and J by 2 bases, with 15 bases between. In germline, CDR1 is SQVTM, CDR2 ANQGSEA. The CDR3 sequence is 13 residues long. The CDR3: CSTSGQVNTEAFF. In nucleotides, the CDR3 is TGCAGCACCTCGGGACAAGTTAACACTGAAGCTTTCTTT.

This chain connects TRBV19 to TRBJ2-3; D may be TRBD1 (8 bases). The CDR3 is made up of 15 amino acids. V was trimmed by 10 bases and J by 2 bases, leaving 19 bases between them. CDR1 is LNHDA and CDR2 is SQIVND in the germline V gene (reference sequence). CDR3 in DNA: TGTGCCACTACACAGGGGGGGTTCTCCACAGATACGCAGTATTTT. This translates into CATTQGGFSTDTQYF.